The 21 T cell receptor beta chains given below trace back to one sample, sequenced in a study of graft-versus-host responses after intestinal transplantation. Profiling relied on immunoSEQ multiplex PCR, and the TCRdb table lists in-frame clones only, not all of them. Here the sample spans tens of thousands of clones, 75% to 95% being singletons. These receptors' antigens are unknown. The sample here was unstimulated CD4+ T cells sorted from spleen or lymph node cells, taken before transplant. Receptor source: a human donor who was the organ donor for an intestinal transplant.

CDR3 in amino acids: CASSWGTSSSYNEQFF. For the CDR3, the DNA is TGTGCCAGCAGCTGGGGAACTAGCAGCTCCTACAATGAGCAGTTCTTC. The chain joins TRBV5-4 to TRBJ2-1; tentatively, D is TRBD2 (6 bases). The CDR3 has 16 residues. Germline V CDR1 and CDR2: SGHNT, YYREEE (reference sequence). V shed 3 bases and J shed 0 bases, with 13 bases lying between them.

The genes are TRBV7-8 and TRBJ2-5; 12 nucleotides align to TRBD2. The trim removed 2 bases at V and 3 bases at J, leaving 16 bases unmatched. Germline CDR1 reads SGHVS; CDR2 reads FQNEAQ. This CDR3 has 20 residues. The CDR3 DNA follows: TGTGCCAGCAGCTTATCCCCGAGAGTGAGACTAGCGGGGGCAAAAGAGACCCAGTACTTC. Translated, it gives CASSLSPRVRLAGAKETQYF.

V usage is TRBV10-3 and J usage is TRBJ2-5; TRBD2 might be the D (6 bases). V was shortened by 3 bases and J by 4 bases, with 18 bases between the two germline ends. The CDR3 is 16 residues long. CDR1 is ENHRY, CDR2 SYGVKD, per germline. CDR3 coding DNA: TGTGCCATCAGTGACTACCCCGGGACTGGGGGAGAGACCCAGTACTTC. Residues: CAISDYPGTGGETQYF.

The rearrangement uses TRBV7-3 and TRBJ2-7; 10 bases map to TRBD2. The CDR3 covers 15 residues. Germline CDR1 and CDR2: SGHTA and FQGTGA. J was trimmed by 4 bases and V by 3 bases; bases with no gene match: 6. CDR3 DNA: TGTGCCAGCAGCTTGGAGCGGGGGGGTGGTTACGAGCAGTACTTC. Protein: CASSLERGGGYEQYF.

The rearrangement joins TRBV7-9 to TRBJ2-7, with TRBD1 as a possible D gene (7 bases). The CDR3 has 16 residues. Germline CDR1 reads SEHNR; CDR2 reads FQNEAQ (reference sequence). V gave up 6 bases and J gave up 2 bases, with 20 bases separating them. CDR3 amino acids: CASRSQRGDRTYEQYF. In DNA form, the CDR3 reads TGTGCCAGCAGATCCCAGAGGGGGGACAGAACCTACGAGCAGTACTTC.

The rearrangement uses TRBV19 and TRBJ1-3; D is undetermined. V was trimmed by 1 base and J by 3 bases, leaving 7 bases between them. CDR1 and CDR2 from the germline V gene are LNHDA and SQIVND (reference sequence). CDR3 size: 14 residues. CDR3 in amino acids: CASSIAADGNTIYF. The CDR3 DNA is TGTGCCAGTAGTATAGCGGCGGATGGAAACACCATATATTTT.

The J gene is TRBJ1-1, the V gene TRBV30; TRBD1 might be the D (6 bases). This CDR3 is 15 amino acids long. Germline CDR1 and CDR2: GTSNPN and SVGIG (reference sequence). Trimming removed 0 bases from V and 0 bases from J, with 11 bases in between. The CDR3 coding sequence is TGTGCCTGGAGTGTATATTGGGGGCTGAACACTGAAGCTTTCTTT. It translates to CAWSVYWGLNTEAFF.

The rearrangement uses TRBV11-2 and TRBJ2-1; the D gene is possibly TRBD1 (6 bases). Germline CDR1 reads SGHAT; CDR2 reads FQNNGV. Deletions cut 2 bases from V and 1 base from J, with 9 bases between. This CDR3 has 15 amino acids. CDR3 sequence reads: CASSLQGKSYNEQFF. In nucleotides, the CDR3 is TGTGCCAGCAGCTTACAGGGGAAATCCTACAATGAGCAGTTCTTC.

The chain links TRBV6-1 to TRBJ1-2; no firm D call. This CDR3 spans 12 amino acids. Germline CDR1 MNHNS, CDR2 SASEGT. Trimming stripped 3 bases from V and 8 bases from J, with 10 bases between. The CDR3 here is CASSDVAWGYTF. The CDR3 DNA reads as TGTGCCAGCAGTGACGTAGCCTGGGGCTACACCTTC.

This clone has only one observation. J is TRBJ1-2 and V is TRBV5-1, with TRBD1 as a possible D gene (6 bases). This CDR3 comprises 12 residues. The V end was cut by 3 bases, the J end by 3 bases, with 6 bases between. Germline assignment: CDR1 SGHRS and CDR2 YFSETQ. The CDR3 DNA is TGCGCCAGCAGCTCAGGGGACTATGGCTACACCTTC. Residues: CASSSGDYGYTF.

The chain is built from TRBV5-1 and TRBJ2-2; the match to TRBD2 covers 10 bases. CDR1 and CDR2 (germline): SGHRS, YFSETQ. The CDR3 runs 18 residues. V was pared by 0 bases and J by 5 bases, with 10 bases of the junction left unmatched. The CDR3 loop reads CASSLVFGTSVATGELFF. The DNA for the CDR3 is TGCGCCAGCAGCTTGGTTTTCGGGACTAGCGTCGCAACCGGGGAGCTGTTTTTT.

The chain is built from TRBV5-1 and TRBJ2-1, with 12 bases lining up with TRBD2. This CDR3 is built from 15 residues. Germline V gene sequence: CDR1 SGHRS, CDR2 YFSETQ. The trim removed 2 bases at V and 7 bases at J, leaving 4 bases unmatched. The CDR3 sequence is CASSLLAGGENEQFF. In nucleotides, the CDR3 is TGCGCCAGCAGCTTACTAGCGGGGGGAGAGAATGAGCAGTTCTTC. The entire variable domain, with the rest obtained from reference TRBV5-1 and TRBJ2-1, is as follows: KAGVTQTPRYLIKTRGQQVTLSCSPISGHRSVSWYQQTPGQGLQFLFEYFSETQRNKGNFPGRFSGRQFSNSRSEMNVSTLELGDSALYLCASSLLAGGENEQFFGPGTRLTVL.

The J gene is TRBJ1-1, the V gene TRBV7-8, with TRBD1 identical over 7 bases. Germline V gene lookup returns CDR1 SGHVS and CDR2 FQNEAQ. CDR3 length: 13 amino acids. The V gene end was trimmed by 5 bases and the J gene end by 4 bases; junction bases not matched to a gene: 4. CDR3 loop: CASSTRQGTEAFF. The DNA for the CDR3 is TGTGCCAGCAGCACAAGACAGGGCACTGAAGCTTTCTTT.

This clone was detected only once. The chain links TRBV4-2 to TRBJ2-1, with 7 bases matching TRBD2. There are 15 residues in the CDR3. The germline V gene has CDR1 LGHNA and CDR2 YNFKEQ. Losses at the gene ends were 4 bases for V and 8 bases for J; bases not matched to a gene: 11. The CDR3 sequence: CASSPLAASWDEQFF. The DNA for the CDR3 is TGTGCCAGCAGCCCCCTAGCGGCTTCTTGGGATGAGCAGTTCTTC.

The V and J genes are TRBV29-1 and TRBJ2-3; D remains unclear. The length of the CDR3 is 13 residues. Germline V gives CDR1 SQVTM, CDR2 ANQGSEA. V lost 4 bases and J 2 bases, leaving 10 bases between the germline ends. The CDR3 coding sequence is TGCAGCGTTGGCCGTACTCTCACAGATACGCAGTATTTT. Protein sequence: CSVGRTLTDTQYF.

The chain employs TRBV20-1 and TRBJ2-5, with D possibly being TRBD2 (6 bases). The end of the DNA aligns better with TRBJ2-7, so the J call may be wrong. Per germline, CDR1 DFQATT and CDR2 SNEGSKA (reference sequence). This CDR3 has 11 amino acids. Here the CDR3 DNA reads TGCAGTGCTACCCGGGAGTACGAGCAGTACTTC. Its protein product is CSATREYEQYF.

This rearrangement joins TRBV6-1 to TRBJ1-2; possible D gene TRBD1, 5 bases. V shed 4 bases and J shed 3 bases, with 9 bases lying between them. The length of the CDR3 is 13 residues. Germline V gene sequence: CDR1 MNHNS, CDR2 SASEGT. As DNA, the CDR3 is TGTGCCAGCAGTGTTCAGGGTCACTATGGCTACACCTTC. Translated: CASSVQGHYGYTF.

This clone was counted once. V and J are TRBV5-1 and TRBJ2-1; D uncertain. The CDR3 is 13 amino acids. Trimming left V 0 bases short and J 5 bases short, with 6 bases between. Germline V gene data show CDR1 as SGHRS and CDR2 as YFSETQ. The CDR3 bases are TGCGCCAGCAGCTTGGTCCCGGACAATGAGCAGTTCTTC. Translation gives CASSLVPDNEQFF.

The chain couples TRBV5-4 to TRBJ1-1; TRBD1 aligns across 9 bases. The CDR3 has 15 amino acids. The V segment lost 4 bases and the J segment 3 bases; nucleotides outside the gene matches: 7. Germline-derived CDR1 and CDR2 are SGHNT and YYREEE (reference sequence). CDR3 coding DNA: TGTGCCAGCAGCCGACAGGGGGTTTTGGACACTGAAGCTTTCTTT. It yields the protein CASSRQGVLDTEAFF.

The count of this clone is one. This chain connects TRBV7-9 to TRBJ1-6, with TRBD1 as a possible D gene (6 bases). The germline V gene encodes CDR1 SEHNR and CDR2 FQNEAQ (reference sequence). This CDR3 spans 14 amino acids. The V end was cut by 2 bases, the J end by 8 bases, with 10 bases between. The CDR3 DNA reads TGTGCCAGCAGCTTAAAGGACAGTTATTCACCCCTCCACTTT. Protein sequence: CASSLKDSYSPLHF. The entire variable domain, with the rest obtained from reference TRBV7-9 and TRBJ1-6, is as follows: DTGVSQNPRHKITKRGQNVTFRCDPISEHNRLYWYRQTLGQGPEFLTYFQNEAQLEKSRLLSDRFSAERPKGSFSTLEIQRTEQGDSAMYLCASSLKDSYSPLHFGNGTRLTVT.

The V and J genes are TRBV18 and TRBJ2-5; 8 nucleotides agree with TRBD2. CDR1 is KGHSH and CDR2 is LQKENI in the germline V gene. V lost 2 bases and J lost 6; bases outside the gene matches: 11. This CDR3 is built from 16 residues. The CDR3 protein is CASSPGGPERGKTQYF. The CDR3 DNA reads TGTGCCAGCTCACCAGGAGGGCCGGAGCGGGGGAAGACCCAGTACTTC. Full variable domain (rest looked up from reference TRBV18 and TRBJ2-5): NAGVMQNPRHLVRRRGQEARLRCSPMKGHSHVYWYRQLPEEGLKFMVYLQKENIIDESGMPKERFSAEFPKEGPSILRIQQVVRGDSAAYFCASSPGGPERGKTQYFGPGTRLLVL.